Following are 17 T cell receptor beta chains from one sample sequenced in a study of cytomegalovirus exposure and HLA in healthy donors. PCR primers comprised 60 Vbeta and 13 Jbeta primers. Here immunoSEQ multiplex PCR was the method, and the copy in TCRdb shows in-frame clones only, minus some. Of around 100,000 clones in the sample, roughly 71% are singletons; the top ten hold more than 9%. Source material: PBMCs. All receptors come from a man aged 50-59 years in good health and CMV-seronegative.

This chain connects TRBV28 to TRBJ1-3; D is possibly TRBD1 (6 bases). This CDR3 region has 14 residues. Trimming took 5 bases from V and 2 from J, leaving 10 bases between them. In germline, CDR1 is MDHEN, CDR2 SYDVKM. The CDR3 region has the DNA TGTGCCAGCAGTACAGGGTTCACTGGAAACACCATATATTTT. This translates into CASSTGFTGNTIYF.

The rearrangement uses TRBV2 and TRBJ2-5; D may be TRBD2 (5 bases). Between the trimmed V and J ends, which lost 6 bases and 3 bases, there was a span of 5 bases. Looked up from germline, CDR1 is SNHLY and CDR2 is FYNNEI. The CDR3 has 11 amino acids. The CDR3 coding sequence is TGTGCCAGCAGGGGAGAAGAGACCCAGTACTTC. Encoded protein: CASRGEETQYF. Full variable domain (rest looked up from reference TRBV2 and TRBJ2-5): EPEVTQTPSHQVTQMGQEVILRCVPISNHLYFYWYRQILGQKVEFLVSFYNNEISEKSEIFDDQFSVERPDGSNFTLKIRSTKLEDSAMYFCASRGEETQYFGPGTRLLVL.

The chain recombines TRBV27 with TRBJ2-7, with 11 bases identical to TRBD2. This CDR3 comprises 18 residues. Germline assignment: CDR1 MNHEY and CDR2 SMNVEV (reference sequence). The V gene end was trimmed by 0 bases and the J gene end by 5 bases; junction bases not matched to a gene: 12. This CDR3 is CASSLSGPTSGSINEQYF. The CDR3, as DNA: TGTGCCAGCAGTTTATCGGGACCTACTAGCGGGAGCATCAACGAGCAGTACTTC.

The rearrangement uses TRBV28 and TRBJ1-2; the match to TRBD1 covers 7 bases. Germline CDR1 reads MDHEN; CDR2 reads SYDVKM. The CDR3 totals 13 residues. J was trimmed by 3 bases and V by 10 bases; bases with no gene match: 8. The CDR3 bases are TGTGCCACCCTTGACAGGGCTGACTATGGCTACACCTTC. Protein product: CATLDRADYGYTF.

The chain joins TRBV6-4 to TRBJ2-1; TRBD1 aligns across 7 bases. The CDR3 is 16 amino acids. V dropped 4 bases and J dropped 9; count of bases not matched to a gene: 15. Germline assignment: CDR1 MRHNA and CDR2 SNTAGT. As DNA, the CDR3 is TGTGCCAGCAGTGTCCAACCAGGACAGGCGTCAAGTGAGCAGTTCTTC. It specifies CASSVQPGQASSEQFF.

This chain joins TRBV6-4 and TRBJ2-1; 13 nucleotides match TRBD2. With 4 bases clipped from V and 9 bases from J, the junction kept 0 bases outside the gene matches. Per germline, CDR1 MRHNA and CDR2 SNTAGT. The length of the CDR3 is 13 residues. CDR3 sequence: CASSGLAGGEQFF. Here the CDR3 DNA reads TGTGCCAGCAGTGGACTAGCGGGGGGTGAGCAGTTCTTC.

The table lists this clone with a few counts. J is TRBJ1-1 and V is TRBV5-8, with D perhaps TRBD1 (6 bases). Germline loops: CDR1 SGHTS, CDR2 YDEGEE. Trimming removed 2 bases from V and 5 bases from J, with 13 bases in between. The CDR3 has 14 residues. The CDR3 region has the DNA TGTGCCAGCAGCTTTATGCAGGGGCGGACTGAAGCTTTCTTT. Its translation: CASSFMQGRTEAFF.

This clone was detected a few times. This sequence joins TRBV19 and TRBJ1-2; 7 bases match TRBD1. V shed 6 bases, J shed 2 bases, and the junction held 6 bases outside the gene matches. The CDR3 runs to 14 residues. The germline V gene has CDR1 LNHDA and CDR2 SQIVND (reference sequence). CDR3 nucleotide sequence: TGTGCCAGTAGCCCGGACAGGAGGAACTATGGCTACACCTTC. Its translation: CASSPDRRNYGYTF.

V and J are TRBV11-2 and TRBJ1-2; no definite D call. Trimming pared 0 bases from V and 4 bases from J, leaving 3 bases between. Germline V CDR1 and CDR2: SGHAT, FQNNGV. The CDR3 loop spans 12 amino acids. The CDR3 DNA reads TGTGCCAGCAGCTTAGACGGCTATGGCTACACCTTC. Its translation is CASSLDGYGYTF.

The chain uses TRBV6-1 and TRBJ1-5; D remains unclear. There are 16 residues in the CDR3. V dropped 3 bases and J dropped 6 bases, with 18 bases sitting between them. Germline V gene data show CDR1 as MNHNS and CDR2 as SASEGT. The CDR3 region has the DNA TGTGCCAGCAGTGATGGGTTGAGGAGAGGGATTCAGCCCCAGCATTTT. Amino acids: CASSDGLRRGIQPQHF.

The CDR3 DNA is TGTGCCAGCAGATCAGGGGGCTGGAACACCGGGGAGCTGTTTTTT. This sequence encodes CASRSGGWNTGELFF. V usage is TRBV28 and J usage is TRBJ2-2; 8 positions agree with TRBD1. After removal of 6 bases from V and 1 base from J, the junction contained 4 bases not matched to a gene. CDR1 is MDHEN, CDR2 SYDVKM, per germline. The CDR3 sequence is 15 residues long.

This clone was recorded only once. The rearrangement links TRBV19 to TRBJ1-2, with D perhaps TRBD1 (6 bases). The CDR3 is made up of 13 amino acids. Trimming stripped 4 bases from V and 4 bases from J, with 10 bases between. Germline V CDR1 and CDR2: LNHDA, SQIVND (reference sequence). Here the CDR3 DNA reads TGTGCCAGTAGTAACGGACAGATCTATGGCTACACCTTC. Translated, it gives CASSNGQIYGYTF.

The J gene is TRBJ2-5, the V gene TRBV6-5; D gene unclear. Looked up from germline, CDR1 is MNHEY and CDR2 is SVGAGI. This CDR3 is 15 amino acids long. V was clipped by 5 bases and J by 2 bases, with 15 bases between them. DNA of the CDR3: TGTGCCAGCAGTCCCCCCGGCAGGTATCAAGAGACCCAGTACTTC. This gives the protein CASSPPGRYQETQYF.

V gene TRBV2 combines with J gene TRBJ1-5; no clear D. V gave up 5 bases and J gave up 7 bases, with 12 bases separating them. Per the germline V gene, CDR1 is SNHLY and CDR2 is FYNNEI. This CDR3 has 13 amino acids. The CDR3 region is CASSQDTLQPQHF. The CDR3 nucleotides are TGTGCCAGCAGTCAAGACACATTACAGCCCCAGCATTTT.

The chain couples TRBV11-2 to TRBJ2-7; weak D call: TRBD1 (6 bases). Germline values: CDR1 SGHAT, CDR2 FQNNGV. The length of the CDR3 is 17 residues. Trimming left V 5 bases short and J 3 bases short, with 23 bases between. This CDR3 is CASSPQPIGQLRYEQYF. In DNA, the CDR3 is TGTGCCAGCAGCCCTCAGCCCATCGGACAGCTACGCTACGAGCAGTACTTC.

The chain has TRBV7-9 and TRBJ1-5, with a tentative D call TRBD1 (5 bases). V dropped 5 bases and J dropped 4 bases, with 12 bases sitting between them. CDR1 and CDR2 (germline): SEHNR, FQNEAQ (reference sequence). There are 14 residues in the CDR3. The CDR3 protein is CASSPNGGNQPQHF. Written as DNA, the CDR3 is TGTGCCAGCAGCCCCAACGGGGGGAATCAGCCCCAGCATTTT.

The genes are TRBV5-6 and TRBJ1-1; D gene uncertain. Germline CDR1 is SGHDT and CDR2 is YYEEEE. The germline V and J ends were trimmed by 3 bases and 4 bases, with 7 bases remaining between them. There are 12 residues in the CDR3. The CDR3 spells CASSSGPTEAFF. CDR3 nucleotide sequence: TGTGCCAGCAGCTCCGGTCCCACTGAAGCTTTCTTT.